What follows are 21 T cell receptor beta chains derived from one specimen sequenced in a study of early T cells in non-severe SARS-CoV-2 infection. A single record per CDR3 protein comes from TCRdb applying MiXCR to the 5' RACE reads. The sample lists some 36,000 distinct CDR3 sequences, under 8% occurring once. The sample consisted of whole blood. Receptor source: an adult who was a healthcare worker with PCR-confirmed SARS-CoV-2 infection or an uninfected control (not recorded which).

V is TRBV29-1 and J is TRBJ2-2; D is possibly TRBD2 (5 bases). This CDR3 is built from 14 residues. Trimming took 5 bases from V and 3 from J, leaving 13 bases between them. Germline V gene data show CDR1 as SQVTM and CDR2 as ANQGSEA. The CDR3 loop is CSVRVSGYTGELFF. Here the CDR3 DNA reads TGCAGCGTTAGGGTTTCGGGGTACACCGGGGAGCTGTTTTTT.

This clonotype was counted between two and nine times. This sequence joins TRBV29-1 and TRBJ2-2; no reliable D call. There are 12 residues in the CDR3. The germline V and J ends were trimmed by 3 bases and 4 bases, with 6 bases remaining between them. The germline V gene has CDR1 SQVTM and CDR2 ANQGSEA. CDR3 DNA: TGCAGCGTTGAGAGGAGCACCGGGGAGCTGTTTTTT. It yields the protein CSVERSTGELFF.

This clonotype has at least ten counts. The CDR3 nucleotides read TGTGCCACCCAAACCGGCTCCAGCACAGATACGCAGTATTTT. This gives the protein CATQTGSSTDTQYF. The chain employs TRBV10-3 and TRBJ2-3; no reliable D call. Trimming pared 10 bases from V and 0 bases from J, leaving 14 bases between. The CDR3 consists of 14 residues. The germline gives CDR1 ENHRY, CDR2 SYGVKD.

In this sample, this clonotype turned up a few times. The chain carries TRBV9 and TRBJ1-1; TRBD1 aligns across 11 bases. V was pared by 4 bases and J by 5 bases, with 7 bases of the junction left unmatched. This CDR3 is built from 15 residues. Germline V gene data show CDR1 as SGDLS and CDR2 as YYNGEE. The chain's CDR3 is CASSPRWDRGTEAFF. CDR3 sequence (DNA): TGTGCCAGCAGCCCCCGTTGGGACAGGGGGACTGAAGCTTTCTTT. Full variable domain (outside the CDR3, taken from reference TRBV9 and TRBJ1-1): DSGVTQTPKHLITATGQRVTLRCSPRSGDLSVYWYQQSLDQGLQFLIQYYNGEERAKGNILERFSAQQFPDLHSELNLSSLELGDSALYFCASSPRWDRGTEAFFGQGTRLTVV.

This clonotype was detected many times. V gene TRBV11-2 combines with J gene TRBJ2-1; TRBD2 is a possible D gene (6 bases). The V gene's germline CDR1 is SGHAT and CDR2 FQNNGV. This CDR3 contains 15 residues. Deletions cut 5 bases from V and 4 bases from J, with 15 bases between. CDR3 bases: TGTGCCAGCAGCCCCCTTGTCGGGAGTTACAATGAGCAGTTCTTC. Residues: CASSPLVGSYNEQFF. The whole variable domain, filled in from reference TRBV11-2 and TRBJ2-1, reads EAGVAQSPRYKIIEKRQSVAFWCNPISGHATLYWYQQILGQGPKLLIQFQNNGVVDDSQLPKDRFSAERLKGVDSTLKIQPAKLEDSAVYLCASSPLVGSYNEQFFGPGTRLTVL.

This clonotype was counted at least ten times. The V call is TRBV28, the J call TRBJ1-4, with D unresolved. Germline-derived CDR1 and CDR2 are MDHEN and SYDVKM. V was trimmed by 6 bases and J by 0 bases, leaving 11 bases between them. This CDR3 region has 15 residues. The CDR3 protein is CASRSGSATNEKLFF. In DNA form, the CDR3 reads TGTGCCAGCAGGAGTGGGTCCGCAACTAATGAAAAACTGTTTTTT.

This clonotype has ten or more counts. The chain has TRBV20-1 and TRBJ2-2; 11 bases match TRBD2. V trimming: 6 bases; J trimming: 6 bases; junction bases outside the gene matches: 3. From germline, CDR1 is DFQATT and CDR2 SNEGSKA (reference sequence). The length of the CDR3 is 13 residues. The CDR3 DNA sequence: TGCAGTGCGTTTAGCGGGAGGGCCGGGGAGCTGTTTTTT. Translation: CSAFSGRAGELFF.

This clonotype was detected ten times or more. The rearrangement uses TRBV10-2 and TRBJ1-1, with TRBD1 identical over 8 bases. Germline V gene data show CDR1 as WSHSY and CDR2 as SAAADI. The CDR3 is 14 amino acids. Trimming at V came to 6 bases and at J to 3 bases, leaving 6 bases not matched to a gene. CDR3 nucleotides: TGCGCCAGCAGAGACAGGGGTCCGGACACTGAAGCTTTCTTT. This sequence encodes CASRDRGPDTEAFF.

This clonotype was picked up many times. V and J are TRBV7-9 and TRBJ2-7; 11 bases match TRBD1. Germline V CDR1 and CDR2: SEHNR, FQNEAQ (reference sequence). The CDR3 covers 16 residues. Trimming removed 4 bases from V and 2 bases from J; junction bases left unmatched: 7. In DNA, the CDR3 is TGTGCCAGCAGCTCCTTCCGGGACAGGGGGACCTACGAGCAGTACTTC. Translating gives CASSSFRDRGTYEQYF.

In this sample, this clonotype turned up many times. The rearrangement links TRBV5-1 to TRBJ2-7; TRBD2 might be the D (6 bases). Germline CDR1 SGHRS, CDR2 YFSETQ. Between the trimmed V and J ends, which lost 5 bases and 1 base, there was a span of 10 bases. The CDR3 contains 13 residues. Here the CDR3 DNA reads TGCGCCAGCAGGGAGGGCAGATCCTACGAGCAGTACTTC. Translated: CASREGRSYEQYF.

In its sample, this clonotype was seen a few times. V is TRBV6-6 and J is TRBJ2-7; no definite D call. This CDR3 is built from 15 residues. V was trimmed by 2 bases and J by 1 base, leaving 12 bases between them. Germline CDR1 reads MNHNY; CDR2 reads SVGAGI (reference sequence). CDR3 region: CASSYGLVGSYEQYF. CDR3 DNA sequence: TGTGCCAGCAGTTACGGCCTAGTTGGGTCCTACGAGCAGTACTTC.

This clonotype was observed many times. V and J are TRBV6-5 and TRBJ2-7, with 7 nucleotides matching TRBD2. The germline gives CDR1 MNHEY, CDR2 SVGAGI. This CDR3 region has 18 residues. The V and J ends lost 5 bases and 2 bases, in that order; junction bases with no gene match: 18. The CDR3 sequence: CASSRGGAAVFSAYEQYF. For the CDR3, the DNA is TGTGCCAGCAGTCGGGGAGGGGCCGCTGTTTTTAGTGCCTACGAGCAGTACTTC.

The chain couples TRBV20-1 to TRBJ2-1; D tentatively fits TRBD1 or TRBD2 (7 bases each). This CDR3 is 14 amino acids long. Trimming shortened V by 6 bases and J by 4 bases, and 16 bases separated the two germline ends. The germline gives CDR1 DFQATT, CDR2 SNEGSKA (reference sequence). The CDR3 here is CSAPNQGGYNEQFF. CDR3 DNA: TGCAGTGCCCCTAACCAGGGGGGGTACAATGAGCAGTTCTTC.

This clonotype was found many times. CDR3 region: CASSLPRGRPPYNEQFF. For the CDR3, the DNA is TGTGCCAGCAGCCTCCCCCGTGGACGACCGCCCTACAATGAGCAGTTCTTC. V gene TRBV7-9 combines with J gene TRBJ2-1, with D unresolved. CDR1 and CDR2 from the germline V gene are SEHNR and FQNEAQ (reference sequence). V lost 5 bases to trimming and J lost 2 bases, with 19 bases between them. The CDR3 sequence is 17 residues long.

Ten or more counts support this clonotype. The chain couples TRBV29-1 to TRBJ2-6; no clear D gene. The length of the CDR3 is 12 residues. V was cut by 7 bases and J by 1 base, with 5 bases left in between. Germline V gene lookup returns CDR1 SQVTM and CDR2 ANQGSEA. CDR3 in amino acids: CSAASGANVLTF. For the CDR3, the DNA is TGCAGCGCCGCATCTGGGGCCAACGTCCTGACTTTC.

In its sample, this clonotype was seen many times. The chain links TRBV6-5 to TRBJ2-3; D might be TRBD2 (6 bases). Germline V gives CDR1 MNHEY, CDR2 SVGAGI. The V end was cut by 4 bases, the J end by 6 bases, with 14 bases between. This CDR3 has 14 residues. The DNA of the CDR3 is TGTGCCAGCAGTTCGCGGAATGGGGGGGATACGCAGTATTTT. As protein: CASSSRNGGDTQYF.

Many counts were recorded for this clonotype. As DNA, the CDR3 is TGTGCCAGCAGCCAAACCGGGACAGGGGAGAGGAAACTGTTTTTT. It codes for CASSQTGTGERKLFF. The chain joins TRBV3-1 to TRBJ1-4, with 10 bases fitting TRBD1. Losses at the gene ends were 2 bases for V and 11 bases for J; bases not matched to a gene: 8. Germline V gene data show CDR1 as LGHDT and CDR2 as YNNKEL (reference sequence). The CDR3 totals 15 residues.

The V gene is TRBV11-2, the J gene TRBJ2-3; a possible D gene is TRBD2 (6 bases). The V gene lost 2 bases and the J gene lost 3 bases, with 21 bases spanning the gap. CDR3 length: 18 amino acids. Germline V gene sequence: CDR1 SGHAT, CDR2 FQNNGV. This CDR3 reads CASSLRMFSAGPTDTQYF. The CDR3 region has the DNA TGTGCCAGCAGCTTAAGGATGTTTAGCGCGGGACCGACAGATACGCAGTATTTT.

This clonotype was recorded many times. The chain carries TRBV11-2 and TRBJ2-6, with TRBD1 matching 8 bases. From germline, CDR1 is SGHAT and CDR2 FQNNGV. Trimming at V came to 4 bases and at J to 1 base, leaving 12 bases not matched to a gene. There are 19 residues in the CDR3. CDR3 residues: CASSSTGAVLPSGANVLTF. CDR3 DNA sequence: TGTGCCAGCAGCTCGACAGGGGCCGTACTCCCGTCTGGGGCCAACGTCCTGACTTTC. The variable domain in full, with the rest retrieved from reference TRBV11-2 and TRBJ2-6, is EAGVAQSPRYKIIEKRQSVAFWCNPISGHATLYWYQQILGQGPKLLIQFQNNGVVDDSQLPKDRFSAERLKGVDSTLKIQPAKLEDSAVYLCASSSTGAVLPSGANVLTFGAGSRLTVL.

This clonotype was observed a handful of times. The chain uses TRBV10-1 and TRBJ2-3; TRBD2 might be the D (6 bases). Trimming cost V 3 bases and J 6 bases, with 13 bases left between them. From germline, CDR1 is WNHNN and CDR2 SYGVQD (reference sequence). This CDR3 spans 14 amino acids. The CDR3 region has the DNA TGCGCCAGCAGTGAAAGCGCAGGGAGGGATACGCAGTATTTT. Protein: CASSESAGRDTQYF.

This clonotype has a handful of counts. V usage is TRBV7-9 and J usage is TRBJ2-7; D perhaps matches TRBD2 (6 bases). V was cut by 3 bases and J by 2 bases, with 17 bases left in between. The germline CDR1 and CDR2 sequences are SEHNR and FQNEAQ (reference sequence). The CDR3 contains 16 residues. The CDR3 nucleotides are TGTGCCAGCAGCTTCTCAGACGGGACTTACCCCTACGAGCAGTACTTC. Its translation: CASSFSDGTYPYEQYF.